This TCR beta chain appears in the sequencing data of a study of T cell changes during pregnancy in multiple sclerosis. Repertoires were generated with immunoSEQ multiplex PCR, while TCRdb's copy carries only in-frame clones and drops some. This table holds roughly 110,000 clones, 92% found once. The CDR3 runs to 15 residues. Germline trimming cut 7 bases from V and 0 bases from J; bases unmatched to any gene: 5. Germline values: CDR1 SGHRS, CDR2 YFSETQ. The rearrangement joins TRBV5-1 to TRBJ2-2; 8 nucleotides agree with TRBD2. The sequenced sample was peripheral blood, obtained in the third trimester of pregnancy. The TCR was taken from a female donor with multiple sclerosis, enrolled in a pregnancy study. The CDR3 bases are TGCGCCAGCGGAAAGACTAGCGCGAACACCGGGGAGCTGTTTTTT. It translates to CASGKTSANTGELFF.